This note documents a single T cell receptor (beta chain) sequence. The sample originates from a study of blood T cell repertoires in COVID-19. Only in-frame clones appear in the TCRdb table, and some are missing; sequencing was by immunoSEQ multiplex PCR. The sample shows hundreds of thousands of clones, roughly 90% of them seen only once. V lost 0 bases, J lost 7 bases, and 4 bases stayed unmatched. Germline V lookup: CDR1 SGHDT, CDR2 YYEEEE. The CDR3 extends over 16 amino acids. The V and J genes are TRBV5-6 and TRBJ2-2; 12 bases agree with TRBD1. Sequencing was done on a sample of peripheral blood. The sequence came from a woman in her 30s with active or convalescent COVID-19. CDR3 region: CASSLAGTGGSGELFF. CDR3 DNA sequence: TGTGCCAGCAGCTTGGCCGGGACAGGGGGCAGCGGGGAGCTGTTTTTT.